Listed below are T cell receptor beta chains from one sample, sequenced in a study of blood T cells in healthy people across ages. TCRdb itself ran the 5' RACE reads through MiXCR, one entry per CDR3 protein. Of more than 1,000,000 distinct CDR3 sequences in the sample, roughly 24% were seen once. These data also formed part of another study, on T cells of mothers and their children.

Sequenced input: blood. The receptors shown here come from a girl between 2 and 10 years old in good health. Each CDR3 is given with its conserved first and last residue. The D gene is left open where the match is weak. Clone size is given for some rows only: seen once, a few or many times, or a class if the clone is expanded.

TRBV20-1,11,-,TRBJ2-5,-,CSASRRETQYF,TGCAGTGCTAGTAGGCGGGAGACCCAGTACTTC
TRBV5-1,15,-,TRBJ2-1,TRBD2,CASSLASGGAGEQFF,TGCGCCAGCAGCTTGGCTAGCGGGGGGGCGGGTGAGCAGTTCTTC
TRBV28,15,-,TRBJ2-3,TRBD2,CASHESGRARDTQYF,TGTGCCAGCCATGAAAGCGGGAGGGCCAGAGATACGCAGTATTTT
TRBV28,12,once,TRBJ1-2,-,CASQRGIGGYTF,TGTGCCAGCCAGAGGGGGATCGGGGGCTACACCTTC
TRBV7-9,14,many,TRBJ1-1,-,CASSLIDPNTEAFF,TGTGCCAGCAGCTTAATAGATCCGAACACTGAAGCTTTCTTT
TRBV5-1,15,-,TRBJ2-3,-,CASSLERSRANTQYF,TGCGCCAGCAGCTTGGAGAGATCCCGGGCAAATACGCAGTATTTT
TRBV27,15,-,TRBJ1-2,-,CASSFLPRGAGGYTF,TGTGCCAGCAGTTTCCTACCTAGGGGGGCAGGTGGCTACACCTTC
TRBV27,15,-,TRBJ2-7,-,CASSLGRGAGYEQYF,TGTGCCAGCAGTTTAGGAAGGGGGGCCGGGTACGAGCAGTACTTC
TRBV4-2,16,few,TRBJ2-1,TRBD2,CASSQDRAGGANEQFF,TGTGCCAGCAGCCAAGATAGGGCGGGGGGAGCCAATGAGCAGTTCTTC
TRBV29-1,15,-,TRBJ2-2,-,CSVEGGTRVAGELFF,TGCAGCGTTGAAGGGGGAACCCGAGTGGCCGGGGAGCTGTTTTTT
TRBV24-1,16,few,TRBJ2-3,TRBD1,CATSGTTGASWGTQYF,TGTGCCACCAGTGGCACCACAGGGGCCTCGTGGGGTACGCAGTATTTT
TRBV29-1,14,few,TRBJ2-7,TRBD1,CSVEEDRAPYEQYF,TGCAGCGTTGAAGAGGACAGGGCCCCCTACGAGCAGTACTTC
TRBV18,19,few,TRBJ2-5,-,CASSPQAVRNLAGLETQYF,TGTGCCAGCTCACCCCAGGCGGTTCGGAACCTCGCAGGGCTGGAGACCCAGTACTTC
TRBV20-1,14,-,TRBJ2-7,-,CSAALTGLLYEQYF,TGCAGTGCGGCCCTTACCGGGCTCCTCTACGAGCAGTACTTC
TRBV11-3,14,-,TRBJ2-5,TRBD1,CASSWGDREGTQYF,TGTGCCAGCAGCTGGGGAGACAGGGAAGGAACCCAGTACTTC
TRBV4-1,15,-,TRBJ2-5,-,CASSQESRGQETQYF,TGCGCCAGCAGCCAAGAATCCCGGGGCCAAGAGACCCAGTACTTC
TRBV29-1,12,-,TRBJ2-5,-,CSGVRGQETQYF,TGCAGTGGAGTAAGGGGTCAAGAGACCCAGTACTTC
TRBV20-1,16,-,TRBJ1-1,-,CSAGVRTEFLSSEAFF,TGCAGTGCTGGGGTGAGGACAGAATTTTTAAGTTCTGAAGCTTTCTTT
TRBV29-1,11,-,TRBJ2-5,-,CSVDFGETQYF,TGCAGCGTTGATTTCGGAGAGACCCAGTACTTC
TRBV28,14,few,TRBJ2-3,-,CASSYERNTDTQYF,TGTGCCAGCAGTTATGAACGGAACACAGATACGCAGTATTTT
TRBV14,16,-,TRBJ2-1,TRBD1,CASSPPLDRGHNEQFF,TGTGCCAGCAGCCCCCCACTGGACAGGGGCCACAATGAGCAGTTCTTC
TRBV28,16,-,TRBJ2-5,-,CASSLWRSGRGETQYF,TGTGCCAGCAGTTTATGGAGAAGCGGAAGGGGGGAGACCCAGTACTTC
TRBV11-2,15,few,TRBJ2-1,-,CASSLQASSYNEQFF,TGTGCCAGCAGCTTACAAGCTAGCTCCTACAATGAGCAGTTCTTC
TRBV7-8,15,-,TRBJ1-5,-,CASSLAPGRRQPQHF,TGTGCCAGCAGCTTAGCCCCCGGTAGACGTCAGCCCCAGCATTTT
TRBV25-1,14,-,TRBJ2-1,TRBD1,CVSFTGDFNDEQFF,TGTGTCAGCTTTACAGGGGATTTTAACGATGAGCAGTTCTTC
TRBV7-7,16,-,TRBJ2-5,-,CASSLEGWVDGETQYF,TGTGCTAGCAGCTTAGAAGGCTGGGTCGACGGTGAGACCCAGTACTTC
TRBV29-1,13,-,TRBJ2-7,-,CSVEGGFSYEQYF,TGCAGCGTTGAAGGGGGCTTCTCCTACGAGCAGTACTTC
TRBV27,14,few,TRBJ2-5,-,CASSLMRSTETQYF,TGTGCCAGCAGTTTAATGCGCTCTACGGAGACCCAGTACTTC
TRBV7-9,18,-,TRBJ2-6,-,CASSSHRGLRSGANVLTF,TGTGCCAGCAGCTCCCACAGGGGACTGCGCTCTGGGGCCAACGTCCTGACTTTC
TRBV4-1,16,-,TRBJ2-1,-,CASSQVFRGRNNEQFF,TGCGCCAGCAGCCAAGTTTTTCGGGGGAGGAACAATGAGCAGTTCTTC
TRBV11-2,15,few,TRBJ2-1,-,CASNTWGVDSNEQFF,TGCGCCAGCAACACCTGGGGGGTGGACTCCAATGAGCAGTTCTTC
TRBV7-8,13,many,TRBJ1-1,-,CASIGDSNTEAFF,TGTGCCAGCATTGGGGACTCGAACACTGAAGCTTTCTTT
TRBV7-9,16,-,TRBJ1-1,-,CASSLAPGELGTEAFF,TGTGCCAGCAGCTTAGCGCCAGGGGAGTTGGGCACTGAAGCTTTCTTT
TRBV20-1,14,many,TRBJ1-1,-,CSARATGLGTEAFF,TGCAGTGCTAGGGCGACCGGTTTGGGCACTGAAGCTTTCTTT
TRBV4-1,14,few,TRBJ2-6,-,CASSQPAGANVLTF,TGCGCCAGCAGCCAACCAGCTGGGGCCAACGTCCTGACTTTC
TRBV28,17,-,TRBJ2-7,TRBD2,CASSSWPGLAESYEQYF,TGTGCCAGCAGTTCTTGGCCGGGACTAGCGGAGTCCTACGAGCAGTACTTC
TRBV20-1,12,-,TRBJ1-2,-,CSARGRIYGHTF,TGCAGTGCTAGGGGACGGATCTATGGCCACACCTTC
TRBV20-1,14,few,TRBJ1-2,-,CSARAPLGDKGYTF,TGCAGTGCTAGAGCCCCCCTAGGGGATAAGGGCTACACCTTC
TRBV12-3/TRBV12-4,13,-,TRBJ2-4,-,CASTRRRGNIQHF,TGTGCCAGCACTCGAAGGAGGGGGAACATTCAGCACTTC
TRBV27,15,few,TRBJ1-2,-,CASSLRPTGNYGYTF,TGTGCCAGCAGTTTAAGGCCGACAGGCAACTATGGCTACACCTTC
TRBV20-1,13,few,TRBJ2-1,-,CSGGGGAINEQFF,TGCAGTGGTGGTGGGGGGGCTATCAATGAGCAGTTCTTC
TRBV11-2,15,once,TRBJ2-1,-,CASSSNGRTHNEQFF,TGTGCCAGCAGCTCCAATGGCAGGACCCACAATGAGCAGTTCTTC
TRBV6-2/TRBV6-3,14,-,TRBJ2-7,-,CASSPPGINYEQYF,TGTGCCAGCAGTCCTCCGGGGATCAACTACGAGCAGTACTTC
TRBV2,15,few,TRBJ2-1,-,CASSEHPEIYNEQFF,TGTGCCAGCAGTGAACACCCGGAGATTTACAATGAGCAGTTCTTC
TRBV5-1,17,-,TRBJ2-5,TRBD2,CATLAGGLPNHIETQYF,TGCGCCACGCTAGCGGGAGGGCTCCCCAATCATATAGAGACCCAGTACTTC
TRBV6-5,14,-,TRBJ1-1,-,CASTLHRENTEAFF,TGTGCCAGCACCCTACACAGGGAGAACACTGAAGCTTTCTTT
TRBV27,12,-,TRBJ2-1,-,CASRTVHNEQFF,TGTGCCAGCAGGACGGTACACAATGAGCAGTTCTTC
TRBV6-5,15,-,TRBJ1-1,-,CASSYSISGNTEAYF,TGTGCCAGCAGTTACTCGATATCGGGTAACACTGAAGCTTACTTT
TRBV15,14,few,TRBJ1-2,-,CATSRDRSGYGYTF,TGTGCCACCAGCAGAGATCGATCAGGGTACGGCTACACCTTC